One T cell receptor beta chain is described in this entry. Its specificity is not known. A multiplex PCR was run with 60 Vbeta primers and 13 Jbeta primers. Generated by immunoSEQ multiplex PCR, the TCRdb table keeps only in-frame clones and is missing some. Of over 150,000 clones listed, roughly 77% are singletons. The CDR3 has 12 amino acids. V was trimmed by 2 bases and J by 7 bases, leaving 9 bases between them. The germline CDR1 and CDR2 sequences are ENHRY and SYGVKD. This record comes from a study of cytomegalovirus exposure and HLA in healthy donors. Broader study findings: For TCR beta chains, V- and J-gene trimming was later linked to a missense DCLRE1C variant. It has been reported that TCR beta sequences accurately predicted the HLA-A and HLA-B alleles of most subjects. A later analysis revealed that TCR association rates differed between HLA loci, peaking at DRB1 and bottoming out at HLA-C.

Each donor was healthy, and each was a bone marrow donor. Sequencing was done on a sample of PBMCs. The TCR comes from a man between 25 and 39 years old in good health and CMV-seropositive. The V and J genes are TRBV10-3 and TRBJ2-7; no clear D. The CDR3 coding sequence is TGTGCCATCAGTGAGAACACCTTGGAGCAGTACTTC. It is translated as CAISENTLEQYF.